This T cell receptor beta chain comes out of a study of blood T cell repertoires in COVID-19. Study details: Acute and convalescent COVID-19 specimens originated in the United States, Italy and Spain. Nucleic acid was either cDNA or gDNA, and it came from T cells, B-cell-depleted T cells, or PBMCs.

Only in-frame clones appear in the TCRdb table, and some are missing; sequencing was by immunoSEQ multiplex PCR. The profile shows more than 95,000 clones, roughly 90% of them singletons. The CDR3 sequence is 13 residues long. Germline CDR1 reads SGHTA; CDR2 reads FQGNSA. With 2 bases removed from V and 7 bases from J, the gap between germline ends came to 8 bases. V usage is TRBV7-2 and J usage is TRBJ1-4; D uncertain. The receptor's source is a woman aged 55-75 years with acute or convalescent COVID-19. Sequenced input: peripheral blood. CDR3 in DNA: TGTGCCAGCAGCTTAATAGGCGGTGAAAAACTGTTTTTT. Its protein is CASSLIGGEKLFF. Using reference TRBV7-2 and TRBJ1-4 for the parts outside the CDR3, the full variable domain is GAGVSQSPSNKVTEKGKDVELRCDPISGHTALYWYRQSLGQGLEFLIYFQGNSAPDKSGLPSDRFSAERTGGSVSTLTIQRTQQEDSAVYLCASSLIGGEKLFFGSGTQLSVL.